A selection of T cell receptor beta chains follows, all from one sample in a study of shared clonotypes between healthy human individuals. The method was immunoSEQ multiplex PCR; TCRdb's version includes in-frame clones alone and lacks a portion of them. The sample has just under 350,000 clones, 73% seen once. The sequenced sample was memory CD4+ T cells sorted from blood. The source of these receptors is a man aged 30 to 39 in good health. CDR3s include the opening cysteine and the closing phenylalanine or tryptophan. A D gene is named only where the DNA matches it firmly. Clone size appears in some rows only: once, few, many, or a class for an expanded clone.

d_call j_call clone_size v_call cdr3_aa cdr3_nt
. TRBJ2-1 . TRBV28 CASSVVGGNEQFF TGTGCCAGCAGTGTGGTCGGGGGCAATGAGCAGTTCTTC
TRBD2 TRBJ2-3 . TRBV5-4 CASSKRLAGELDTQYF TGTGCCAGCAGTAAGAGACTAGCGGGAGAACTAGATACGCAGTATTTT
. TRBJ2-5 . TRBV7-2 CASGRETQYF TGTGCCAGCGGTAGGGAGACCCAGTACTTC
. TRBJ1-2 . TRBV28 CASTAFYGYTF TGTGCCAGCACGGCATTCTATGGCTACACCTTC
. TRBJ2-3 once TRBV25-1 CASTPGQSLNTDTQYF TGTGCCAGCACCCCCGGACAGAGCTTAAACACAGATACGCAGTATTTT
. TRBJ1-2 . TRBV7-6 CASSSGSQGYGYTF TGTGCCAGCAGCTCCGGGAGTCAGGGCTATGGCTACACCTTC
. TRBJ2-7 . TRBV15 CATSRDHGGPHLTLYEQYF TGTGCCACCAGCAGAGATCATGGAGGACCCCATCTGACCCTCTACGAGCAGTACTTC
TRBD1 TRBJ2-5 . TRBV5-4 CASSSRQGGETQYF TGTGCCAGCAGCTCCCGACAGGGGGGAGAGACCCAGTACTTC
. TRBJ1-6 once TRBV5-1 CASSRLGGNSPLHF TGCGCCAGCAGTCGGCTCGGGGGGAATTCACCCCTCCACTTT
TRBD2 TRBJ2-7 . TRBV5-6 CASSGGLAVFRYEQYF TGTGCCAGCAGCGGGGGACTAGCTGTCTTCAGATACGAGCAGTACTTC
. TRBJ2-7 few TRBV6-1 CASGGTGPYEQYF TGTGCCAGCGGGGGAACGGGGCCTTACGAGCAGTACTTC
. TRBJ2-5 few TRBV5-1 CASRQPSETQYF TGCGCCAGCAGGCAACCCTCAGAGACCCAGTACTTC
TRBD1 TRBJ2-5 . TRBV5-1 CASSVRGQETQYF TGCGCCAGCAGCGTCAGGGGGCAAGAGACCCAGTACTTC
. TRBJ2-1 . TRBV6-1 CASSESWGAFDEQFF TGTGCCAGCAGTGAAAGCTGGGGAGCTTTCGATGAGCAGTTCTTC
TRBD1 TRBJ2-1 . TRBV18 CASSPLSLDRGASKGNEQFF TGTGCCAGCTCACCCCTCTCCCTGGACAGGGGAGCCTCTAAGGGCAATGAGCAGTTCTTC
TRBD1 TRBJ2-5 . TRBV5-4 CASSLGQGLPPGDQYF TGTGCCAGCAGCTTGGGACAGGGGCTTCCCCCCGGAGACCAGTACTTC
. TRBJ2-6 . TRBV5-6 CASSLPTGHSGANVLTF TGTGCCAGCAGCCTACCGACAGGCCACTCTGGGGCCAACGTCCTGACTTTC
. TRBJ1-5 . TRBV18 CASSPEGDQPQHF TGTGCCAGCTCACCGGAAGGGGATCAGCCCCAGCATTTT
. TRBJ1-4 . TRBV28 CASNSQDATNEKLFF TGTGCCAGCAATTCACAGGATGCAACTAATGAAAAACTGTTTTTT
. TRBJ2-1 . TRBV6-5 CASKTTALNEQFF TGTGCCAGCAAGACAACGGCACTTAATGAGCAGTTCTTC
. TRBJ2-1 once TRBV28 CASSTNSPSSYNEQFF TGTGCCAGCAGTACCAATAGCCCGAGCTCCTACAATGAGCAGTTCTTC
. TRBJ2-3 . TRBV5-1 CASSPPNSATDTQYF TGCGCCAGCAGTCCCCCCAATAGCGCGACAGATACGCAGTATTTT
. TRBJ1-3 . TRBV9 CASSASTPGGGRNTIYF TGTGCCAGCAGCGCCTCGACACCGGGGGGAGGTAGAAACACCATATATTTT
. TRBJ2-5 . TRBV7-7 CASTPLAEETQYF TGTGCTAGCACCCCCTTAGCGGAAGAGACCCAGTACTTC
. TRBJ2-2 . TRBV2 CASSDQTFPTGELFF TGTGCCAGCAGTGACCAGACATTTCCCACCGGGGAGCTGTTTTTT
. TRBJ1-3 many TRBV9 CASSVERTGNTIYF TGTGCCAGCAGCGTAGAGAGGACTGGAAACACCATATATTTT
TRBD1 TRBJ1-1 . TRBV4-2 CASSQPGQGNTEAFF TGTGCCAGCAGCCAACCGGGACAGGGGAACACTGAAGCTTTCTTT
. TRBJ2-7 . TRBV1 CTSSREASGQYF TGCACCAGCAGCCGAGAGGCTAGCGGGCAGTACTTC
. TRBJ2-1 once TRBV29-1 CSVRRGYEQFF TGCAGCGTGAGGCGAGGGTATGAGCAGTTCTTC
TRBD1 TRBJ2-5 . TRBV27 CASSLGTAYYQETQYF TGTGCCAGCAGTTTAGGGACAGCGTATTACCAAGAGACCCAGTACTTC
. TRBJ2-5 . TRBV7-7 CASSFQSGPGETQYF TGTGCCAGCAGCTTCCAGTCAGGGCCGGGGGAGACCCAGTACTTC
. TRBJ1-1 . TRBV28 CASKSNQNTEAFF TGTGCCAGCAAGAGTAATCAGAACACTGAAGCTTTCTTT
. TRBJ1-3 . TRBV6-6 CASTAGGNTIYF TGTGCCAGCACGGCGGGTGGAAACACCATATATTTT
. TRBJ2-7 . TRBV13 CASSLARTPHQNF TGTGCCAGCAGCTTAGCGCGGACTCCCCACCAAAACTTC
. TRBJ1-1 . TRBV18 CASSAQKTGRTEAFF TGTGCCAGCTCGGCCCAAAAAACAGGGAGGACTGAAGCTTTCTTT
. TRBJ1-1 . TRBV11-2 CASSWSKGWDTEAFF TGTGCCAGCAGCTGGTCTAAGGGTTGGGACACTGAAGCTTTCTTT
. TRBJ1-1 . TRBV9 CASSVEPGDTEAFF TGTGCCAGCAGCGTAGAACCAGGGGACACTGAAGCTTTCTTT
. TRBJ2-3 once TRBV21-1 CASSNSLGITDTQYF TGTGCCAGCAGCAATTCGTTGGGGATCACAGATACGCAGTATTTT
. TRBJ2-3 . TRBV7-2 CASRNAVATDTQYF TGTGCCAGCAGGAATGCCGTAGCCACAGATACGCAGTATTTT
. TRBJ2-3 once TRBV19 CASRRLEDTDTQYF TGTGCCAGTAGGCGCCTCGAAGACACAGATACGCAGTATTTT
. TRBJ1-5 . TRBV28 CASNFQGQPQHF TGTGCCAGCAATTTCCAGGGACAGCCCCAGCATTTT
. TRBJ1-1 . TRBV5-1 CASSALNTEAFF TGCGCCAGCAGCGCACTGAACACTGAAGCTTTCTTT
TRBD2 TRBJ2-7 many TRBV10-2 CASGRGRDYEQYF TGCGCCAGCGGGAGGGGAAGGGACTACGAGCAGTACTTC
. TRBJ2-7 . TRBV4-1 CASSQDKAGLSWVQYF TGCGCCAGCAGCCAAGATAAGGCGGGCTTATCGTGGGTGCAGTACTTC
TRBD2 TRBJ2-5 . TRBV12-5 CASALSSGRVKTQYF TGTGCTAGTGCTCTATCTAGCGGGAGGGTAAAGACCCAGTACTTC
. TRBJ2-7 . TRBV7-9 CASSQPGLRYEQYF TGTGCCAGCAGCCAACCAGGGCTTAGGTACGAGCAGTACTTC
TRBD2 TRBJ2-1 once TRBV11-3 CASSGRTSERLDEQFF TGTGCCAGCAGCGGGCGGACTAGCGAGAGATTGGATGAGCAGTTCTTC
TRBD2 TRBJ2-3 many TRBV15 CATSNGLAGGTQYF TGTGCCACCAGCAACGGACTAGCGGGCGGTACGCAGTATTTT
. TRBJ1-5 once TRBV19 CASSWGHGQPQHF TGTGCCAGTAGTTGGGGGCACGGTCAGCCCCAGCATTTT
. TRBJ2-6 . TRBV6-1 CACGSGANVLTF TGTGCCTGTGGGTCCGGGGCCAACGTCCTGACTTTC
. TRBJ1-1 . TRBV2 CASSVQGGDTEAFF TGTGCCAGCAGTGTTCAGGGAGGGGACACTGAAGCTTTCTTT
TRBD1 TRBJ1-2 . TRBV18 CASSTGTDTNYGYTF TGTGCCAGCTCGACCGGGACAGACACCAACTATGGCTACACCTTC
TRBD1 TRBJ1-1 . TRBV14 CASSQRTGQNTEAFF TGTGCCAGCAGCCAACGGACAGGCCAGAACACTGAAGCTTTCTTT
TRBD2 TRBJ2-1 once TRBV4-1 CASSQVAGAEQFF TGCGCCAGCAGCCAGGTAGCGGGAGCCGAGCAGTTCTTC
. TRBJ2-3 . TRBV10-3 CAIRGPPRGSSTDTQYF TGTGCCATCAGGGGGCCCCCAAGAGGTTCTAGCACAGATACGCAGTATTTT
. TRBJ2-3 . TRBV5-1 CASSNDTTSTDTQYF TGCGCCAGCAGCAATGACACTACCTCCACAGATACGCAGTATTTT
. TRBJ2-5 . TRBV9 CASSTSTGEETQYF TGTGCCAGCAGCACTTCGACAGGAGAAGAGACCCAGTACTTC
TRBD2 TRBJ2-5 . TRBV10-1 CASSPGLAEVGVTQYF TGCGCCAGCAGTCCCGGACTAGCGGAAGTAGGGGTGACCCAGTACTTC